Following are 18 T cell receptor beta chains from one sample sequenced in a study of shared clonotypes between healthy human individuals. Terminally differentiated effector memory CD45RA+ cells were left out of the naive CD8 fraction, which was CD45RO-negative and positively selected for CCR7. Here immunoSEQ multiplex PCR was the method, and the copy in TCRdb shows in-frame clones only, minus some. The sample shows millions of clones, roughly 91% of them seen only once. The sequenced sample was naive CD8+ T cells from PBMCs. Receptor source: a man between 18 and 29 years old in good health. Some clones in this sample may be carry-over from other donors' samples.

The gene calls are TRBV5-5 and TRBJ2-7; 12 bases agree with TRBD2. The germline V gene has CDR1 SGHKS and CDR2 YYEKEE (reference sequence). This CDR3 is 15 amino acids long. V lost 3 bases and J lost 1; bases outside the gene matches: 2. CDR3: CASSWGTSGSYEQYF. In DNA, the CDR3 is TGTGCCAGCAGCTGGGGGACTAGCGGGTCCTACGAGCAGTACTTC.

The CDR3 DNA follows: TGTGCCAGCAGCTTAGGACTAGCGGGCTACCAAGAGACCCAGTACTTC. This sequence encodes CASSLGLAGYQETQYF. The rearrangement joins TRBV5-6 to TRBJ2-5, with TRBD2 matching 11 bases. The CDR3 is 16 residues long. V dropped 2 bases and J dropped 0; count of bases not matched to a gene: 3. The V gene's germline CDR1 is SGHDT and CDR2 YYEEEE.

V is TRBV7-9 and J is TRBJ1-4; the D is unclear. This CDR3 is 15 amino acids long. The V end lost 4 bases, the J end lost 4 bases, and 13 bases lay between the germline ends. Looked up from germline, CDR1 is SEHNR and CDR2 is FQNEAQ (reference sequence). CDR3 sequence reads: CASSSNTDGNEKLFF. Written as DNA, the CDR3 is TGTGCCAGCAGCTCGAACACGGACGGTAATGAAAAACTGTTTTTT.

The chain uses TRBV5-6 and TRBJ1-5; D unclear. The germline V gene has CDR1 SGHDT and CDR2 YYEEEE. V was cut by 0 bases and J by 2 bases, with 9 bases left in between. CDR3 size: 15 residues. CDR3 nucleotide sequence: TGTGCCAGCAGCTTGGGCAGATTGGGCAATCAGCCCCAGCATTTT. Its protein product is CASSLGRLGNQPQHF.

The chain combines TRBV29-1 with TRBJ1-1; weak D call: TRBD1 (6 bases). The CDR3 runs to 12 residues. Germline V gene data show CDR1 as SQVTM and CDR2 as ANQGSEA. V was cut by 3 bases and J by 10 bases, with 15 bases left in between. The CDR3 loop reads CSVEVGGHGAFF. The CDR3 nucleotides are TGCAGCGTTGAGGTGGGGGGGCACGGAGCTTTCTTT.

The chain carries TRBV19 and TRBJ2-7; 7 bases fit TRBD1. After removal of 1 base from V and 7 bases from J, the junction contained 4 bases not matched to a gene. The germline V gene has CDR1 LNHDA and CDR2 SQIVND (reference sequence). CDR3 size: 13 residues. The CDR3 spells CASSIVTGDEQYF. In nucleotides, the CDR3 is TGTGCCAGTAGTATAGTCACAGGGGATGAGCAGTACTTC.

This sequence joins TRBV27 and TRBJ2-5; 10 bases are a match to TRBD2. Trimming at V came to 5 bases and at J to 4 bases, leaving 4 bases not matched to a gene. Germline lookup yields CDR1 MNHEY and CDR2 SMNVEV (reference sequence). This CDR3 is 14 amino acids long. In DNA form, the CDR3 reads TGTGCCAGCAGTCTAGCGGGAGACGGAGAGACCCAGTACTTC. This sequence encodes CASSLAGDGETQYF.

The V and J genes are TRBV7-9 and TRBJ1-2, with 10 bases matching TRBD1. The germline CDR1 and CDR2 sequences are SEHNR and FQNEAQ (reference sequence). Germline trimming cut 5 bases from V and 7 bases from J; bases unmatched to any gene: 10. This CDR3 is built from 15 residues. For the CDR3, the DNA is TGTGCCAGCAGCCGCGGACAGGGGGTCAATCTTGGCTACACCTTC. The encoded protein is CASSRGQGVNLGYTF.

To note about this clone: The identical CDR3 is also encoded by other nucleotide sequences in the sample. This chain connects TRBV20-1 to TRBJ2-3, with D unclear. The CDR3 totals 11 residues. Germline CDR1 reads DFQATT; CDR2 reads SNEGSKA (reference sequence). V shed 5 bases and J shed 6 bases, with 9 bases lying between them. CDR3 DNA: TGCAGTGCTCGCCTCCGGGATACGCAGTATTTT. Its protein product is CSARLRDTQYF.

This sequence joins TRBV7-9 and TRBJ2-1; 7 bases align to TRBD1. Germline CDR1 SEHNR, CDR2 FQNEAQ (reference sequence). V lost 5 bases and J lost 9; bases outside the gene matches: 4. The CDR3 spans 12 residues. The CDR3 DNA is TGTGCCAGCAGCCGACAGGGTGGTGAGCAGTTCTTC. It codes for CASSRQGGEQFF.

This chain connects TRBV6-5 to TRBJ2-1; 13 nucleotides agree with TRBD2. Germline CDR1 and CDR2: MNHEY and SVGAGI. This CDR3 spans 15 amino acids. The trim removed 4 bases at V and 9 bases at J, leaving 6 bases unmatched. CDR3 region: CASSSTGTSGAEQFF. The CDR3 nucleotides are TGTGCCAGCAGTTCAACCGGGACTAGCGGGGCTGAGCAGTTCTTC.

This clone was counted once. The rearrangement links TRBV6-1 to TRBJ2-7; 9 nucleotides line up with TRBD2. CDR3 length equals 16 residues. Germline V gene sequence: CDR1 MNHNS, CDR2 SASEGT. Germline trimming cut 3 bases from V and 3 bases from J; bases unmatched to any gene: 9. The CDR3 loop reads CASSEVQGTSIYEQYF. CDR3 in DNA: TGTGCCAGCAGTGAGGTTCAGGGGACTAGCATCTACGAGCAGTACTTC.

V is TRBV30 and J is TRBJ1-1; D perhaps matches TRBD1 (5 bases). V shed 2 bases and J shed 1 base, with 14 bases lying between them. The CDR3 is 15 amino acids. Germline assignment: CDR1 GTSNPN and CDR2 SVGIG (reference sequence). CDR3 nucleotide sequence: TGTGCCTGGAGTCTGTTTTGGGGGGAGAACACTGAAGCTTTCTTT. Amino acids: CAWSLFWGENTEAFF.

The chain combines TRBV5-1 with TRBJ2-6, with 7 bases lining up with TRBD2. CDR1 and CDR2 from the germline V gene are SGHRS and YFSETQ. The CDR3 runs 16 residues. V lost 4 bases to trimming and J lost 1 base; unmatched junction nucleotides: 5. The CDR3 spells CASSPSGNSGANVLTF. CDR3 nucleotide sequence: TGCGCCAGCAGCCCCAGCGGGAATTCTGGGGCCAACGTCCTGACTTTC.

This clone was seen only once. This chain joins TRBV6-1 and TRBJ1-1; D is undetermined. Trimming took off 0 bases at V and 0 bases at J, with 8 bases between the two ends. Germline-derived CDR1 and CDR2 are MNHNS and SASEGT. This CDR3 region has 15 residues. The CDR3: CASSEARVVNTEAFF. CDR3 nucleotide sequence: TGTGCCAGCAGTGAAGCAAGGGTCGTGAACACTGAAGCTTTCTTT.

The chain employs TRBV13 and TRBJ2-1; tentative D call: TRBD2 (5 bases). The CDR3 is made up of 13 amino acids. The germline gives CDR1 PRHDT, CDR2 FYEKMQ (reference sequence). V was pared by 5 bases and J by 10 bases, with 15 bases between. CDR3 residues: CASSVHRGREQFF. The CDR3, as DNA: TGTGCCAGCAGCGTGCACCGGGGTAGGGAGCAGTTCTTC.

The chain combines TRBV27 with TRBJ1-2, with D perhaps TRBD1 (6 bases). The CDR3 is made up of 14 amino acids. V shed 8 bases and J shed 8 bases, with 21 bases lying between them. Germline CDR1 MNHEY, CDR2 SMNVEV (reference sequence). CDR3: CASAPTLGGHGYTF. Written as DNA, the CDR3 is TGTGCCAGCGCCCCTACTCTGGGGGGGCACGGCTACACCTTC.

V is TRBV5-6 and J is TRBJ2-7; weak D call: TRBD1 (5 bases). Germline V gene sequence: CDR1 SGHDT, CDR2 YYEEEE. The CDR3 totals 13 residues. V was trimmed by 4 bases and J by 0 bases, leaving 8 bases between them. CDR3 residues: CASSPTDSYEQYF. The CDR3, as DNA: TGTGCCAGCAGCCCGACAGACTCCTACGAGCAGTACTTC.